The TCR beta chain under discussion was sequenced for a study of shared clonotypes between healthy human individuals. Produced via immunoSEQ multiplex PCR; TCRdb's table is partial and in-frame only. The sample has about 1 million clones; about 75% are singletons. On this clone: Its antigen is as yet unknown.

Donors, healthy HIV-negative adults, lacked recent acute infections or vaccinations. CDR3 length: 16 residues. The V end was cut by 6 bases, the J end by 0 bases, with 15 bases between. The germline CDR1 and CDR2 sequences are SGHAT and FQDESV (reference sequence). Regarding the study as a whole: Shared clonotypes across all four donors exceeded non-shared ones in generation probability. Large depth notwithstanding, sorted-subset sequencing proved incomplete by rarefaction. On the whole, naive subsets had larger estimated richness than memory subsets had.

The source material was memory CD4+ T cells sorted from blood. Subset in this sample: CD45RA-negative fraction. This clonotype was sampled from a man aged 18-30 years in good health. The rearrangement links TRBV11-1 to TRBJ2-1; tentative D call: TRBD1 (5 bases). CDR3 in amino acids: CASSNRQISSYNEQFF. CDR3 in DNA: TGTGCCAGCAGTAATAGACAGATTAGCTCCTACAATGAGCAGTTCTTC.